This is a list of T cell receptor beta chains from one sample in a study of blood T cells in healthy people across ages. TCRdb analysed the 5' RACE reads with MiXCR anew, one entry per CDR3 protein. The data hold 1.5 million to 2 million distinct CDR3 sequences, with 25% to 30% observed a single time. Source material: blood. The source of these receptors is a young woman in good health. CDR3s include the opening cysteine and the closing phenylalanine or tryptophan. A D gene is named only where the DNA matches it firmly. A row's size may be missing; if present it is once, few, many or a size class.

j_call v_call d_call clone_size cdr3_aa cdr3_nt
TRBJ2-5 TRBV2 NA NA CASTAPSSRWETQYF TGTGCCAGCACGGCCCCGTCCTCTCGATGGGAGACCCAGTACTTC
TRBJ2-1 TRBV12-3/TRBV12-4 TRBD2 few CASSSGTSVVEQFF TGTGCCAGCAGCAGCGGGACTAGCGTTGTTGAGCAGTTCTTC
TRBJ2-5 TRBV10-3 TRBD1 many CAISGQGTETQYF TGTGCCATCAGTGGACAGGGCACGGAGACCCAGTACTTC
TRBJ1-4 TRBV10-2 NA few CASSEDIEKLFF TGCGCCAGCAGTGAGGACATTGAAAAACTGTTTTTT
TRBJ2-1 TRBV12-3/TRBV12-4 TRBD2 NA CASSFNSGGASRQFF TGTGCCAGCAGTTTTAACAGCGGGGGGGCCTCGAGGCAGTTCTTC
TRBJ2-7 TRBV9 NA NA CASSVAPTYEQYF TGTGCCAGCAGCGTAGCCCCAACCTACGAGCAGTACTTC
TRBJ1-2 TRBV11-2 NA NA CASSALLDPNYGYTF TGTGCCAGCAGCGCCCTCCTCGACCCTAACTATGGCTACACCTTC
TRBJ2-3 TRBV2 NA NA CASIVGARSTDTQYF TGTGCCAGCATTGTCGGAGCGAGAAGCACAGATACGCAGTATTTT
TRBJ1-2 TRBV30 NA NA CAWSVGQYGGSRGYTF TGTGCCTGGAGTGTGGGGCAGTATGGAGGCTCTAGGGGCTACACCTTC
TRBJ1-2 TRBV4-1 NA few CASSQVPDGDYGYTF TGCGCCAGCAGCCAAGTCCCGGACGGTGACTATGGCTACACCTTC
TRBJ2-1 TRBV5-1 NA few CASTLTGSSYNEQFF TGCGCCAGCACCTTAACAGGGAGCTCCTACAATGAGCAGTTCTTC
TRBJ1-4 TRBV4-1 NA many CASSQDARVNEKLFF TGCGCCAGCAGCCAAGATGCTCGGGTTAATGAAAAACTGTTTTTT
TRBJ2-7 TRBV20-1 NA few CSARDGAPKPSYEQYF TGCAGTGCTAGAGATGGGGCACCCAAGCCCTCCTACGAGCAGTACTTC
TRBJ1-4 TRBV5-1 TRBD1 NA CASSWETGTDNEKLFF TGCGCCAGCAGCTGGGAAACCGGGACAGATAATGAAAAACTGTTTTTT
TRBJ2-7 TRBV20-1 NA many CSADEGSNAYEQYF TGCAGTGCTGACGAAGGGTCTAATGCCTACGAGCAGTACTTC
TRBJ2-5 TRBV20-1 TRBD2 many CSARDHPSGQETQYF TGCAGTGCTAGAGATCACCCTAGCGGACAAGAGACCCAGTACTTC
TRBJ2-3 TRBV7-2 NA many CASSPGWQASTDTQYF TGTGCCAGCAGCCCTGGTTGGCAGGCTAGCACAGATACGCAGTATTTT
TRBJ1-6 TRBV9 NA few CASSVGQVGNSPLHF TGTGCCAGCAGCGTAGGTCAGGTTGGAAATTCACCCCTCCACTTT
TRBJ2-7 TRBV5-1 TRBD1 many CASSLEGQGDYEQYF TGCGCCAGCAGCCTAGAGGGACAGGGCGACTACGAGCAGTACTTC
TRBJ1-2 TRBV20-1 NA few CSAPQRGYTF TGCAGTGCCCCTCAGCGGGGCTACACCTTC
TRBJ2-7 TRBV12-3/TRBV12-4 NA many CASNLKAGTLGEQYF TGTGCCAGCAATTTAAAGGCGGGAACCCTTGGCGAGCAGTACTTC
TRBJ2-7 TRBV28 TRBD2 few CASSFKWGGGRPYEQYF TGTGCCAGCAGTTTTAAGTGGGGGGGAGGGAGGCCCTACGAGCAGTACTTC
TRBJ2-1 TRBV6-6 TRBD2 NA CASSRLAGRGNEQFF TGTGCCAGCAGCCGACTAGCGGGACGGGGCAATGAGCAGTTCTTC
TRBJ1-5 TRBV2 TRBD1 few CASGRTGNQPQHF TGTGCCAGCGGGCGGACAGGGAATCAGCCCCAGCATTTT
TRBJ2-7 TRBV19 NA NA CASSIGVEQYF TGTGCCAGTAGTATCGGGGTCGAGCAGTACTTC
TRBJ1-5 TRBV6-5 NA NA CASSYSIIPGSYSNQPQHF TGTGCCAGCAGTTACTCGATAATCCCCGGGAGTTATAGCAATCAGCCCCAGCATTTT
TRBJ1-2 TRBV12-3/TRBV12-4 NA NA CASTGAGMRGYTF TGTGCCAGCACCGGGGCAGGCATGCGTGGCTACACCTTC
TRBJ1-1 TRBV10-3 NA few CAISALDRNTEAFF TGTGCCATCAGTGCCCTGGACAGGAACACTGAAGCTTTCTTT
TRBJ2-1 TRBV7-2 NA many CASSLAVGYEQFF TGTGCCAGCAGCTTAGCGGTTGGTTATGAGCAGTTCTTC
TRBJ2-5 TRBV28 TRBD2 NA CASSPPLAGGRGTQYF TGTGCCAGCAGTCCCCCTCTAGCGGGGGGTCGCGGGACCCAGTACTTC
TRBJ1-2 TRBV29-1 NA NA CSVLSDTNYGYTF TGCAGCGTTCTCTCGGATACTAACTATGGCTACACCTTC
TRBJ2-5 TRBV7-9 TRBD1 many CASSPWDRGETQYF TGTGCCAGCAGTCCGTGGGACAGGGGAGAGACCCAGTACTTC
TRBJ1-1 TRBV7-3 NA few CASSLTGLGDTEAFF TGTGCCAGCAGCTTAACCGGACTAGGGGACACTGAAGCTTTCTTT
TRBJ2-1 TRBV6-1 TRBD1 NA CASRTDRELGSSYNEQFF TGTGCCAGCAGAACGGACAGGGAGCTAGGTAGCTCCTACAATGAGCAGTTCTTC
TRBJ1-4 TRBV7-6 NA NA CASSQGSPAGKLFF TGTGCCAGCAGCCAGGGGTCACCAGCCGGAAAACTGTTTTTT
TRBJ2-5 TRBV12-3/TRBV12-4 TRBD2 few CASSRQRRGGGETQYF TGTGCCAGCAGTCGTCAGCGGCGAGGCGGGGGAGAGACCCAGTACTTC
TRBJ2-7 TRBV28 NA NA CASSSPRYEQYF TGTGCCAGCAGTTCCCCACGCTACGAGCAGTACTTC
TRBJ2-4 TRBV12-3/TRBV12-4 NA NA CASNTPGARGVDEQYF TGTGCCAGCAACACACCGGGAGCACGGGGAGTTGATGAGCAGTACTTC
TRBJ1-6 TRBV18 TRBD1 few CASSESRGTAISPLHF TGTGCCAGCTCGGAGAGTCGAGGGACAGCTATTTCACCCCTCCACTTT
TRBJ2-7 TRBV2 NA few CASRPNRGEQYF TGTGCCAGCAGACCGAACCGTGGCGAGCAGTACTTC
TRBJ2-1 TRBV7-6 NA NA CASSLEVDVKYNEQFF TGTGCCAGCAGCTTAGAGGTGGATGTTAAGTACAATGAGCAGTTCTTC
TRBJ2-1 TRBV27 TRBD2 few CASSFGTSGSFSYNEQFF TGTGCCAGCAGTTTCGGGACTAGCGGGAGTTTCTCCTACAATGAGCAGTTCTTC
TRBJ2-7 TRBV29-1 TRBD1 few CSVHPQRQGLVDEQYF TGCAGCGTTCACCCCCAGAGACAGGGGCTGGTCGACGAGCAGTACTTC
TRBJ2-7 TRBV20-1 TRBD2 few CRAQRGPEQYF TGCAGGGCTCAGCGGGGGCCTGAGCAGTACTTC
TRBJ1-1 TRBV6-1 NA few CASTPSQGVTEAFF TGTGCCAGCACCCCATCCCAAGGGGTCACTGAAGCTTTCTTT
TRBJ2-3 TRBV7-2 NA few CASSLVGGSITDTQYF TGTGCCAGCAGCCTAGTGGGGGGCTCCATCACAGATACGCAGTATTTT
TRBJ2-3 TRBV28 TRBD2 few CASSVPLLAGVGDTQYF TGTGCCAGCAGTGTCCCTCTCCTAGCGGGAGTAGGAGATACGCAGTATTTT
TRBJ2-7 TRBV29-1 NA NA CSVALGRAGGYEQYF TGCAGCGTCGCTCTGGGCAGGGCTGGGGGATATGAGCAGTACTTC